This TCR beta chain was recorded in a study of CD8 T cells in ankylosing spondylitis. The CDR3 loop spans 11 amino acids. V trimming: 7 bases; J trimming: 3 bases; junction bases outside the gene matches: 2. Germline V gene data show CDR1 as DFQATT and CDR2 as SNEGSKA (reference sequence). TCRdb re-called the 5' RACE reads with MiXCR, one entry per CDR3 protein. Counted here are roughly 240,000 distinct CDR3 sequences, around 8% occurring once; the ten biggest clones make up more than 4%. This clonotype has ten or more counts. The sample taken for sequencing was blood, either unsorted or a sorted T cell fraction (not recorded which). The sequence was obtained from a female donor with ankylosing spondylitis or in good health (not recorded which). The V and J genes are TRBV20-1 and TRBJ1-2, with 7 nucleotides matching TRBD1. CDR3 region: CSVGQDYGYTF. Here the CDR3 DNA reads TGCAGTGTTGGACAGGACTATGGCTACACCTTC.